The 29 T cell receptor beta chains below all came from one sample that was sequenced in a study of T cell responses to AZD1222 COVID-19 vaccine listed by TCRdb under 2021. Library preparation was by the immunoSEQ multiplex PCR assay. The table was pulled from immuneACCESS by TCRdb, which kept in-frame rearrangements only. Such tables lose some clones; where checked, under half of the loss comes from unresolved V genes, and the rest has no known cause. The sample contains some 99,000 clones, around nine tenths of them found a single time. Clones ranked in the top ten supply 17% of the sample. The meaning of the sample's time point label: baseline before first vaccination. The sequenced sample was peripheral blood, obtained on day 0 of AZD1222 vaccination. The receptors originated from an adult in good health.

The V call is TRBV7-2, the J call TRBJ1-2, with 8 positions matching TRBD1. CDR1 is SGHTA, CDR2 FQGNSA, per germline. V dropped 5 bases and J dropped 4; count of bases not matched to a gene: 9. The CDR3 covers 15 residues. CDR3 amino acids: CASSPEWTGLYGYTF. CDR3 coding DNA: TGTGCCAGCAGCCCCGAGTGGACAGGGCTCTATGGCTACACCTTC.

The J gene is TRBJ2-7, the V gene TRBV5-1, with TRBD2 matching 7 bases. V was clipped by 3 bases and J by 4 bases; unmatched bases: 10. This CDR3 is 15 amino acids long. In germline, CDR1 is SGHRS, CDR2 YFSETQ. The CDR3, as DNA: TGCGCCAGCAGCTGGGGCGGGGGAAACAGTTACGAGCAGTACTTC. This sequence encodes CASSWGGGNSYEQYF.

The rearrangement joins TRBV27 to TRBJ2-7, with D possibly matching TRBD1 (6 bases). V dropped 3 bases and J dropped 2 bases, with 11 bases sitting between them. The germline CDR1 and CDR2 sequences are MNHEY and SMNVEV (reference sequence). CDR3 size: 14 residues. CDR3 DNA sequence: TGTGCCAGCAGTTTCCTCCGGGACACCTACGAGCAGTACTTC. Protein: CASSFLRDTYEQYF.

This sequence joins TRBV15 and TRBJ2-7; 7 bases are shared with TRBD2. CDR3 size: 14 residues. Germline V gene data show CDR1 as LNHNV and CDR2 as YYDKDF (reference sequence). The ends lost 3 bases at V and 5 bases at J; junction bases unmatched: 7. CDR3 residues: CATSRAGVGNEQYV. The CDR3 DNA reads TGTGCCACCAGCAGGGCGGGGGTAGGGAACGAGCAGTACGTC.

The chain joins TRBV28 to TRBJ1-2, with D unresolved. Germline V gives CDR1 MDHEN, CDR2 SYDVKM. V lost 6 bases to trimming and J lost 3 bases, with 8 bases between them. The CDR3 consists of 12 residues. The CDR3 nucleotides are TGTGCCAGCAGATCGGCCTACTATGGCTACACCTTC. Its protein is CASRSAYYGYTF.

The chain links TRBV7-3 to TRBJ1-3; a weak D match, TRBD1 (6 bases). The CDR3 totals 17 residues. Germline-derived CDR1 and CDR2 are SGHTA and FQGTGA. Trimming took 1 base from V and 3 from J, leaving 16 bases between them. The chain's CDR3 is CASSLRGPTEIGNTIYF. CDR3 nucleotide sequence: TGTGCCAGCAGCTTAAGGGGGCCGACAGAAATTGGAAACACCATATATTTT. The full variable domain, in which reference TRBV7-3 and TRBJ1-3 provide the parts outside the CDR3, is GAGVSQTPSNKVTEKGKYVELRCDPISGHTALYWYRQSLGQGPEFLIYFQGTGAADDSGLPNDRFFAVRPEGSVSTLKIQRTERGDSAVYLCASSLRGPTEIGNTIYFGEGSWLTVV.

The gene calls are TRBV21-1 and TRBJ2-7; the table assigns TRBD1, which was not confirmed against the DNA. TRBV21-1 is labeled a pseudogene. CDR3 length: 15 amino acids. CDR3 nucleotide sequence: TGTGCCAGCCGAAACCCCGTAGGACAGTCAGAAAAGCAGTACTTC. Translated, it gives CASRNPVGQSEKQYF.

This chain connects TRBV29-1 to TRBJ1-2; weak D call: TRBD1 (6 bases). CDR1 and CDR2 from the germline V gene are SQVTM and ANQGSEA. The CDR3 runs 16 residues. The V end lost 0 bases, the J end lost 4 bases, and 18 bases lay between the germline ends. The CDR3 DNA reads TGCAGCGTTGAAGAGGGGACACCGGGTTTGAGCTATGGCTACACCTTC. Its translation is CSVEEGTPGLSYGYTF.

This clone has just a few counts. The J gene is TRBJ1-6, the V gene TRBV6-5; D gene uncertain. This CDR3 spans 15 amino acids. Trimming took off 0 bases at V and 7 bases at J, with 10 bases between the two ends. Germline CDR1 MNHEY, CDR2 SVGAGI. For the CDR3, the DNA is TGTGCCAGCAGTTACTCCTCCGGAACAAATTCACCCCTCCACTTT. Residues: CASSYSSGTNSPLHF.

This chain uses TRBV23-1 with TRBJ2-7, with D tentatively TRBD1 (6 bases). TRBV23-1 counts as an open reading frame of uncertain function. V was trimmed by 3 bases and J by 2 bases, leaving 14 bases between them. CDR3 length equals 15 residues. CDR3 sequence (DNA): TGCGCCAGCAGTCATCACAGGGCATATACCTACGAGCAGTACTTC. It yields the protein CASSHHRAYTYEQYF.

The chain combines TRBV9 with TRBJ2-3; tentatively, D is TRBD1 (6 bases). The germline V gene encodes CDR1 SGDLS and CDR2 YYNGEE. This CDR3 comprises 13 residues. The V end was cut by 3 bases, the J end by 1 base, with 6 bases between. In DNA form, the CDR3 reads TGTGCCAGCAGCGCAGGGGGCACAGATACGCAGTATTTT. It codes for CASSAGGTDTQYF.

The chain uses TRBV7-6 and TRBJ1-4; 8 positions match TRBD1. This CDR3 contains 15 residues. Germline lookup yields CDR1 SGHVS and CDR2 FNYEAQ. The V and J ends lost 5 bases and 8 bases, in that order; junction bases with no gene match: 10. The CDR3 region is CASSQPGTGTEKLFF. In DNA, the CDR3 is TGTGCCAGCAGCCAACCCGGGACAGGCACCGAAAAACTGTTTTTT.

V is TRBV20-1 and J is TRBJ1-2; D is possibly TRBD1 (5 bases). The CDR3 runs to 13 residues. With 3 bases removed from V and 4 bases from J, the gap between germline ends came to 12 bases. Germline V gene lookup returns CDR1 DFQATT and CDR2 SNEGSKA (reference sequence). CDR3 sequence: CSASRGPPYGYTF. The CDR3 nucleotides read TGCAGTGCTAGTCGGGGACCCCCCTATGGCTACACCTTC.

This chain links TRBV19 with TRBJ1-4; D is unclear. This CDR3 has 15 amino acids. Trimming took off 6 bases at V and 2 bases at J, with 13 bases between the two ends. Germline V gene data show CDR1 as LNHDA and CDR2 as SQIVND (reference sequence). CDR3 coding DNA: TGTGCCAGTAGGCCCGGTTTACAGACTAATGAAAAACTGTTTTTT. Its protein is CASRPGLQTNEKLFF.

This chain uses TRBV6-5 with TRBJ1-2, with 7 bases identical to TRBD1. V was pared by 7 bases and J by 4 bases, with 9 bases of the junction left unmatched. The CDR3 runs 14 residues. Germline loops: CDR1 MNHEY, CDR2 SVGAGI. CDR3 protein: CASILDRVAYGYTF. CDR3 DNA sequence: TGTGCCAGCATTCTCGACAGGGTCGCCTATGGCTACACCTTC.

This chain uses TRBV6-5 with TRBJ2-3; TRBD2 aligns across 11 bases. The CDR3 consists of 15 residues. Germline values: CDR1 MNHEY, CDR2 SVGAGI. Trimming removed 6 bases from V and 6 bases from J; junction bases left unmatched: 8. The CDR3 coding sequence is TGTGCCAGCAGAAAACTAGCGGGAGAAGGTGATACGCAGTATTTT. This codes for CASRKLAGEGDTQYF.

This chain links TRBV6-5 with TRBJ1-1; weak D call: TRBD1 (5 bases). The ends were cut back, 7 bases at V and 0 bases at J, with 9 bases in the middle. The CDR3 sequence is 13 residues long. Germline V gene sequence: CDR1 MNHEY, CDR2 SVGAGI. Here the CDR3 DNA reads TGTGCCAGCACACGGGGGTTGAACACTGAAGCTTTCTTT. Translation gives CASTRGLNTEAFF.

This chain joins TRBV28 and TRBJ2-1; TRBD2 matches at 12 bases. This CDR3 is 16 amino acids long. Trimming took 5 bases from V and 3 from J; bases not matched to a gene: 5. Looked up from germline, CDR1 is MDHEN and CDR2 is SYDVKM. The CDR3 DNA sequence: TGTGCCAGCAGTCGACTAGCGGGAGTTCGCTACAATGAGCAGTTCTTC. Amino acids: CASSRLAGVRYNEQFF.

This chain links TRBV7-3 with TRBJ2-1, with 8 nucleotides matching TRBD1. V was pared by 3 bases and J by 6 bases, with 4 bases of the junction left unmatched. This CDR3 region has 14 residues. The V gene's germline CDR1 is SGHTA and CDR2 FQGTGA. This CDR3 reads CASSLQGAGNEQFF. The CDR3 nucleotides read TGTGCCAGCAGCTTGCAGGGGGCTGGCAATGAGCAGTTCTTC.

The J gene is TRBJ1-1, the V gene TRBV5-6; D is unclear. With 4 bases removed from V and 8 bases from J, the gap between germline ends came to 12 bases. The CDR3 loop spans 12 amino acids. Germline assignment: CDR1 SGHDT and CDR2 YYEEEE. Here the CDR3 reads CASSLVGREAFF. DNA for the CDR3: TGTGCCAGCAGCCTGGTCGGCAGAGAAGCTTTCTTT.

This sequence joins TRBV10-2 and TRBJ2-2; 8 bases agree with TRBD2. V shed 6 bases and J 0 bases; nucleotides not matched to a gene: 3. Germline CDR1 and CDR2: WSHSY and SAAADI. The CDR3 extends over 15 amino acids. Here the CDR3 DNA reads TGCGCCAGCAGCCTAGCGGGCTCGAACACCGGGGAGCTGTTTTTT. It translates to CASSLAGSNTGELFF.

The chain combines TRBV30 with TRBJ1-2, with D hard to call. The germline V gene has CDR1 GTSNPN and CDR2 SVGIG (reference sequence). This CDR3 spans 14 amino acids. V lost 0 bases and J 2 bases, leaving 10 bases between the germline ends. CDR3 sequence: CAWSVRAGNYGYTF. DNA of the CDR3: TGTGCCTGGAGTGTACGAGCGGGGAACTATGGCTACACCTTC.

The rearrangement joins TRBV24-1 to TRBJ1-5, with 10 bases matching TRBD1. Trimming took 2 bases from V and 8 from J; bases not matched to a gene: 8. Germline V CDR1 and CDR2: KGHDR, SFDVKD. The CDR3 length is 16 residues. CDR3 bases: TGTGCCACCAGTGATTATCCGGGACAGGGGAAGGAGCCCCAGCATTTT. It is translated as CATSDYPGQGKEPQHF.

This chain joins TRBV19 and TRBJ1-2; TRBD1 agrees at 8 bases. The germline CDR1 and CDR2 sequences are LNHDA and SQIVND (reference sequence). The V segment lost 3 bases and the J segment 0 bases; nucleotides outside the gene matches: 3. The length of the CDR3 is 15 residues. CDR3 sequence reads: CASSIIQGANYGYTF. The CDR3 DNA follows: TGTGCCAGTAGTATTATACAGGGGGCTAACTATGGCTACACCTTC.

The genes are TRBV10-3 and TRBJ2-5, with D possibly TRBD1 on 6 matching bases. Germline V gene sequence: CDR1 ENHRY, CDR2 SYGVKD. Trimming cost V 6 bases and J 4 bases, with 12 bases left between them. This CDR3 comprises 13 residues. DNA of the CDR3: TGTGCCATCAGCCCCACAGGGCGAGAGACCCAGTACTTC. Its translation is CAISPTGRETQYF.

This chain connects TRBV7-9 to TRBJ2-7, with D possibly being TRBD1 (6 bases). The CDR3 spans 17 residues. V gave up 1 base and J gave up 2 bases, with 18 bases separating them. The germline CDR1 and CDR2 sequences are SEHNR and FQNEAQ (reference sequence). The CDR3: CASSLVGQTLIPYEQYF. CDR3 coding DNA: TGTGCCAGCAGCTTAGTAGGACAGACCCTAATTCCCTACGAGCAGTACTTC.

The V and J genes are TRBV5-1 and TRBJ2-7; D is unresolved. This CDR3 is built from 14 residues. Germline assignment: CDR1 SGHRS and CDR2 YFSETQ. Trimming removed 0 bases at V and 4 bases at J, with 11 bases between. CDR3 sequence: CASSLVVGLYEQYF. CDR3 sequence (DNA): TGCGCCAGCAGCTTGGTGGTCGGGTTGTACGAGCAGTACTTC. Full variable domain (remainder filled in from reference TRBV5-1 and TRBJ2-7): KAGVTQTPRYLIKTRGQQVTLSCSPISGHRSVSWYQQTPGQGLQFLFEYFSETQRNKGNFPGRFSGRQFSNSRSEMNVSTLELGDSALYLCASSLVVGLYEQYFGPGTRLTVT.

This clone was seen a handful of times. The chain combines TRBV11-1 with TRBJ1-6; D is possibly TRBD1 (5 bases). The CDR3 spans 13 residues. Germline CDR1 SGHAT, CDR2 FQDESV (reference sequence). Trimming took 0 bases from V and 13 from J, leaving 10 bases between them. The CDR3 loop is CASSLAEGLPLHF. The CDR3, as DNA: TGTGCCAGCAGCTTAGCGGAGGGGTTGCCCCTCCACTTT.

The DNA of the CDR3 is TGTGCCAGCAGCCAACTGCGCCAGTCCACTGAAGCTTTCTTT. It encodes CASSQLRQSTEAFF. The chain uses TRBV3-1 (or the pseudogene TRBV3-2) and TRBJ1-1; the D is unclear. Trimming cost V 2 bases and J 4 bases, with 11 bases left between them. The CDR3 length is 14 residues. Germline loops: CDR1 LGHDT, CDR2 YNNKEL (reference sequence).